This passage covers 9 T cell receptor beta chains from one sample sequenced in a study of cytomegalovirus exposure and HLA in healthy donors. The PCR used 60 Vbeta and 13 Jbeta primers. TCRdb's copy holds only in-frame clones and misses some; the assay was immunoSEQ multiplex PCR. The repertoire table contains 80,000 to 95,000 clones. Sample: PBMCs. The receptors shown here come from a woman aged 30 to 39 in good health and CMV-seronegative.

This chain uses TRBV19 with TRBJ1-1; no definite D call. Germline V gene lookup returns CDR1 LNHDA and CDR2 SQIVND (reference sequence). The V end was cut by 7 bases, the J end by 1 base, with 10 bases between. CDR3 length: 13 residues. The CDR3 DNA reads TGTGCCAGTATGTCCAGTCCGAACACTGAAGCTTTCTTT. Encoded protein: CASMSSPNTEAFF. Based on the CDR3 plus reference TRBV19 and TRBJ1-1, the full variable domain is DGGITQSPKYLFRKEGQNVTLSCEQNLNHDAMYWYRQDPGQGLRLIYYSQIVNDFQKGDIAEGYSVSREKKESFPLTVTSAQKNPTAFYLCASMSSPNTEAFFGQGTRLTVV.

The chain couples TRBV29-1 to TRBJ2-1, with 10 bases lining up with TRBD2. Germline V gene lookup returns CDR1 SQVTM and CDR2 ANQGSEA. The V gene end was trimmed by 5 bases and the J gene end by 12 bases; junction bases not matched to a gene: 7. The CDR3 consists of 12 residues. This CDR3 is CSVRAGGPVQFF. CDR3 coding DNA: TGCAGCGTTAGAGCGGGAGGGCCGGTGCAGTTCTTC.

This chain uses TRBV30 with TRBJ2-1; 9 nucleotides agree with TRBD2. V lost 2 bases and J lost 8; bases outside the gene matches: 10. The length of the CDR3 is 15 residues. Per germline, CDR1 GTSNPN and CDR2 SVGIG (reference sequence). This chain's CDR3 is CAWSWGSGSPHEQFF. In DNA, the CDR3 is TGTGCCTGGAGTTGGGGTAGCGGGAGCCCACATGAGCAGTTCTTC.

The genes are TRBV4-1 and TRBJ1-1, with 11 bases matching TRBD1. V dropped 2 bases and J dropped 4; count of bases not matched to a gene: 9. The CDR3 spans 17 residues. Germline-derived CDR1 and CDR2 are MGHRA and YSYEKL. The CDR3 protein is CASSQRIAGTGGTEAFF. CDR3 bases: TGCGCCAGCAGCCAACGTATTGCCGGGACAGGGGGCACTGAAGCTTTCTTT.

The chain recombines TRBV28 with TRBJ2-3, with 7 positions matching TRBD2. CDR1 and CDR2 from the germline V gene are MDHEN and SYDVKM. The ends lost 3 bases at V and 0 bases at J; junction bases unmatched: 3. This CDR3 is built from 15 residues. Here the CDR3 reads CASSFQAGSTDTQYF. The CDR3 DNA follows: TGTGCCAGCAGTTTCCAAGCGGGGAGCACAGATACGCAGTATTTT.

J is TRBJ1-2 and V is TRBV18; D is uncertain. The V gene's germline CDR1 is KGHSH and CDR2 LQKENI. Trimming stripped 3 bases from V and 0 bases from J, with 17 bases between. This CDR3 spans 17 amino acids. The CDR3 region is CASSPPGRADANYGYTF. DNA of the CDR3: TGTGCCAGCTCACCCCCGGGAAGGGCGGACGCTAACTATGGCTACACCTTC.

V is TRBV30 and J is TRBJ2-1, with TRBD2 matching over 9 bases. CDR3 length: 15 amino acids. Trimming took 1 base from V and 4 from J; bases not matched to a gene: 5. Germline loops: CDR1 GTSNPN, CDR2 SVGIG (reference sequence). This chain's CDR3 is CAWSGERGVYNEQFF. The DNA of the CDR3 is TGTGCCTGGAGTGGCGAGCGGGGGGTTTACAATGAGCAGTTCTTC.

This chain connects TRBV29-1 to TRBJ1-2, with TRBD1 identical over 9 bases. Germline CDR1 and CDR2: SQVTM and ANQGSEA. J lost 4 bases, V lost 3 bases, and 6 bases had no gene match. The CDR3 runs to 14 residues. Written as DNA, the CDR3 is TGCAGCGTTGAGCCCCCGGGACAGGGCTATGGCTACACCTTC. Its protein is CSVEPPGQGYGYTF. Full variable domain (rest looked up from reference TRBV29-1 and TRBJ1-2): SAVISQKPSRDICQRGTSLTIQCQVDSQVTMMFWYRQQPGQSLTLIATANQGSEATYESGFVIDKFPISRPNLTFSTLTVSNMSPEDSSIYLCSVEPPGQGYGYTFGSGTRLTVV.

The genes are TRBV5-6 and TRBJ2-1, with D maybe TRBD1 (5 bases). The CDR3 contains 13 residues. Germline CDR1 reads SGHDT; CDR2 reads YYEEEE. Trimming removed 2 bases from V and 6 bases from J, with 9 bases in between. In nucleotides, the CDR3 is TGTGCCAGCAGCTTTGGGCAGGGCAATGAGCAGTTCTTC. The encoded protein is CASSFGQGNEQFF.